This T cell receptor beta chain was sequenced for a study of blood T cells in healthy people across ages. Study as a whole: About one barcoded TCR beta cDNA was captured per two T cells.

This clonotype occurred a few times. Its antigen remains unidentified. Study outcomes and limitations: Researchers judged that diversity estimates from one million T cells fell short of true values.

Primed by a sample-barcoded 5' primer and a J-beta primer mix, a second PCR proceeded for about 6 to 12 cycles. TCRdb ran MiXCR on the 5' RACE reads and lists one entry per CDR3 protein. Among roughly 1.7 million distinct CDR3 sequences listed, about 31% were seen once. Germline-derived CDR1 and CDR2 are ENHRY and SYGVKD. This CDR3 contains 14 residues. Unmatched junction bases numbered 7, after V lost 3 bases and J lost 7 bases. The source of this sequence is a woman in her thirties in good health. Sequenced input: blood. The chain has TRBV10-3 and TRBJ2-7; TRBD2 matches at 9 bases. The CDR3 DNA follows: TGTGCCATCAGTGATAATCTAGCGGGAACAGAGCAGTACTTC. As protein: CAISDNLAGTEQYF.